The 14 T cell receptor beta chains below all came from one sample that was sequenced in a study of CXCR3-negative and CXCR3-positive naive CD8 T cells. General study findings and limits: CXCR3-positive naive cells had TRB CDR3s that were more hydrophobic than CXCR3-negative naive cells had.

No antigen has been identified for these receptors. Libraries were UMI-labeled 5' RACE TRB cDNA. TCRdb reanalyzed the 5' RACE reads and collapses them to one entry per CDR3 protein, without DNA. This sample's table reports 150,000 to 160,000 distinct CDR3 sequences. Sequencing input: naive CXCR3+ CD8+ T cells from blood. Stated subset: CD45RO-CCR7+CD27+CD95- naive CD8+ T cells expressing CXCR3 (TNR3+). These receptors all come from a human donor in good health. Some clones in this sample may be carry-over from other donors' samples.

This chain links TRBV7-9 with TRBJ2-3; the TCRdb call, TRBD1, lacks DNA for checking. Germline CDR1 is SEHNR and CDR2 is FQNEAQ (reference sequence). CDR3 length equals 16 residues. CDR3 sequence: CASSLLGADSTDTQYF.

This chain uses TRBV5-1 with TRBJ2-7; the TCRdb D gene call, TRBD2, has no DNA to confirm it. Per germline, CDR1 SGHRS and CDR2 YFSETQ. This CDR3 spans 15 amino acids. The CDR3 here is CASSREVGGSYEQYF.

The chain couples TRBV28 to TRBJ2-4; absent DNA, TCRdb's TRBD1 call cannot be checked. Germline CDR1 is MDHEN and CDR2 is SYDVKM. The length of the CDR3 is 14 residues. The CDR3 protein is CASSSTPDLNIQYF. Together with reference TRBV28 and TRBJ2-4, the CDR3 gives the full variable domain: DVKVTQSSRYLVKRTGEKVFLECVQDMDHENMFWYRQDPGLGLRLIYFSYDVKMKEKGDIPEGYSVSREKKERFSLILESASTNQTSMYLCASSSTPDLNIQYFGAGTRLSVL.

This CDR3 is CSAPAPPNTEAFF. This chain joins TRBV20-1 and TRBJ1-1; TCRdb's D call, TRBD1, is unchecked because there is no DNA. Per germline, CDR1 DFQATT and CDR2 SNEGSKA (reference sequence). The CDR3 is 13 residues long.

The CDR3 sequence is CASSYSSGRVFETQYF. The rearrangement links TRBV6-6 to TRBJ2-5; TCRdb indicates TRBD2, and absent DNA this call remains unverified. The CDR3 is made up of 16 amino acids. The germline CDR1 and CDR2 sequences are MNHNY and SVGAGI (reference sequence).

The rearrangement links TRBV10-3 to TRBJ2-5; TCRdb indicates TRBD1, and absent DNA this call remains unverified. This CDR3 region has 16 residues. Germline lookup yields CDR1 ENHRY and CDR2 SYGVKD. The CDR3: CAISEGWAGDQETQYF.

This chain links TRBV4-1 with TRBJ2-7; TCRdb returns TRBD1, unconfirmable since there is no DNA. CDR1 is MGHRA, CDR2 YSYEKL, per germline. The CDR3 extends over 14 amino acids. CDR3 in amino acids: CASSRGGLAGEQYF.

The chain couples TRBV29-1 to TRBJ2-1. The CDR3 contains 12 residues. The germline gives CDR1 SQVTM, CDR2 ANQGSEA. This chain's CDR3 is CSVNLTCNEQFF.

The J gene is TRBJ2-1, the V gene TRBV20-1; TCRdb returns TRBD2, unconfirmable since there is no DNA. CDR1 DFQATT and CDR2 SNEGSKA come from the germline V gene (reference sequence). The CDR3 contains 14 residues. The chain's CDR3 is CSAATRRVYNEQFF.

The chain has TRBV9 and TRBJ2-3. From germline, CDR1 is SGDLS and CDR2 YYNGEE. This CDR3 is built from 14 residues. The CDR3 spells CASSVVATPDTQYF.

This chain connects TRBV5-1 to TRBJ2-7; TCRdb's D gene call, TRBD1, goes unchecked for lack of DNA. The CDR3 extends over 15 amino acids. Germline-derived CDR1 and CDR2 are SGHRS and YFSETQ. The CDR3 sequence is CASSTGQGIFHEQYF.

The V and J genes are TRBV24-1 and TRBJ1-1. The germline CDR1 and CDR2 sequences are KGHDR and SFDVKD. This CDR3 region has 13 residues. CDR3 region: CATSDPSNTEAFF.

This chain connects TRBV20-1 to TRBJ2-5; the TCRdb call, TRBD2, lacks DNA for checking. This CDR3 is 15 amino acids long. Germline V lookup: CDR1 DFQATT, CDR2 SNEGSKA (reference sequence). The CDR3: CSARPPPGLEETQYF.

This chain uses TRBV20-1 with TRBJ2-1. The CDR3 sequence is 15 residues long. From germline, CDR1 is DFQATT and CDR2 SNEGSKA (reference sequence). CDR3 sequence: CSAQVGYSSYNEQFF.